These 29 T cell receptor beta chains share one sample of origin, sequenced in a study of blood T cell repertoires in COVID-19. Generated by immunoSEQ multiplex PCR, the TCRdb table keeps only in-frame clones and is missing some. Of about 60,000 clones in the sample, almost 85% were seen once. The sample comprised peripheral blood. The receptors derive from a woman older than 75 with acute or convalescent COVID-19.

This chain links TRBV7-2 with TRBJ1-5, with unresolved D. The V end was cut by 4 bases, the J end by 9 bases, with 16 bases between. The CDR3 spans 14 residues. Germline-derived CDR1 and CDR2 are SGHTA and FQGNSA. The CDR3 region is CASSSQVTSGPQHF. The CDR3 DNA is TGTGCCAGCAGCTCTCAGGTGACCTCTGGGCCCCAGCATTTT.

V is TRBV4-1 and J is TRBJ2-7, with a tentative D call TRBD2 (6 bases). The V gene lost 0 bases and the J gene lost 5 bases, with 17 bases spanning the gap. CDR3 length: 16 residues. CDR1 and CDR2 from the germline V gene are MGHRA and YSYEKL. The CDR3 loop is CASSQDEGRRGHEQYF. For the CDR3, the DNA is TGCGCCAGCAGCCAAGATGAGGGCCGGAGGGGCCACGAGCAGTACTTC.

The rearrangement joins TRBV4-2 to TRBJ2-3; 7 bases map to TRBD2. CDR1 LGHNA and CDR2 YNFKEQ come from the germline V gene. V lost 5 bases to trimming and J lost 5 bases; unmatched junction nucleotides: 10. The CDR3 is 15 amino acids. Here the CDR3 DNA reads TGTGCCAGCAGCGGCGACTGGCGGGGGAGAGATACGCAGTATTTT. This gives the protein CASSGDWRGRDTQYF.

V is TRBV19 and J is TRBJ2-1, with 12 bases lining up with TRBD2. Trimming removed 6 bases from V and 9 bases from J; junction bases left unmatched: 6. Germline loops: CDR1 LNHDA, CDR2 SQIVND (reference sequence). This CDR3 has 14 amino acids. Here the CDR3 reads CASRLAGGSGEQFF. In DNA, the CDR3 is TGTGCCAGTAGACTAGCGGGAGGATCGGGTGAGCAGTTCTTC.

The CDR3, as DNA: TGTGCCAGCAGCTTAGGCCGGTACTCCTACGAGCAGTACTTC. Residues: CASSLGRYSYEQYF. This rearrangement joins TRBV11-2 to TRBJ2-7; D is ambiguous. Trimming removed 1 base at V and 0 bases at J, with 7 bases between. Germline assignment: CDR1 SGHAT and CDR2 FQNNGV. This CDR3 contains 14 residues.

The gene calls are TRBV4-1 and TRBJ1-2; perhaps TRBD1 as D (6 bases). CDR3 length: 16 residues. The germline V and J ends were trimmed by 0 bases and 7 bases, with 18 bases remaining between them. Germline CDR1 MGHRA, CDR2 YSYEKL. CDR3 sequence reads: CASSQDEDRPGSGYTF. The DNA of the CDR3 is TGCGCCAGCAGCCAAGATGAAGACAGGCCGGGGAGTGGCTACACCTTC.

This clone was counted only a few times. The chain couples TRBV7-8 to TRBJ2-1; 8 bases line up with TRBD1. V shed 5 bases, J shed 3 bases, and the junction held 6 bases outside the gene matches. Germline V lookup: CDR1 SGHVS, CDR2 FQNEAQ. This CDR3 region has 15 residues. The CDR3 bases are TGTGCCAGCAGCCCACAGGGGGGTTTCTACAATGAGCAGTTCTTC. Translated, it gives CASSPQGGFYNEQFF.

The chain carries TRBV3-1 (or the pseudogene TRBV3-2) and TRBJ2-4; D is possibly TRBD1 (6 bases). CDR1 is LGHDT and CDR2 is YNNKEL in the germline V gene (reference sequence). V gave up 5 bases and J gave up 0 bases, with 20 bases separating them. This CDR3 comprises 18 residues. The CDR3 nucleotides read TGTGCCAGCAGCTCTAGACCCGGGACACATCTAGCCAAAAACATTCAGTACTTC. Translation: CASSSRPGTHLAKNIQYF.

This chain connects TRBV4-2 to TRBJ2-7; 12 bases line up with TRBD2. The ends lost 0 bases at V and 3 bases at J; junction bases unmatched: 0. The CDR3 consists of 15 residues. Germline CDR1 is LGHNA and CDR2 is YNFKEQ. This CDR3 reads CASSQETSGSYEQYF. CDR3 DNA: TGTGCCAGCAGCCAAGAGACTAGCGGGAGCTACGAGCAGTACTTC.

Only one count was recorded for this clone. The chain couples TRBV2 to TRBJ2-7, with no clear D. The CDR3 is made up of 13 amino acids. Germline V gene sequence: CDR1 SNHLY, CDR2 FYNNEI. Trimming took off 3 bases at V and 5 bases at J, with 11 bases between the two ends. The CDR3 spells CASSEQATNEQYF. The CDR3 DNA follows: TGTGCCAGCAGTGAGCAGGCCACAAACGAGCAGTACTTC.

In its sample, this clone was seen many times. The chain uses TRBV11-2 and TRBJ1-1, with 8 bases identical to TRBD1. Trimming cost V 5 bases and J 4 bases; bases outside gene matches: 12. Looked up from germline, CDR1 is SGHAT and CDR2 is FQNNGV. The CDR3 runs 16 residues. CDR3 bases: TGTGCCAGCAGCACAGAAAAACAGGGGGGAGGCACTGAAGCTTTCTTT. Translation: CASSTEKQGGGTEAFF. The full variable domain, rest sourced from reference TRBV11-2 and TRBJ1-1, is EAGVAQSPRYKIIEKRQSVAFWCNPISGHATLYWYQQILGQGPKLLIQFQNNGVVDDSQLPKDRFSAERLKGVDSTLKIQPAKLEDSAVYLCASSTEKQGGGTEAFFGQGTRLTVV.

V gene TRBV5-1 combines with J gene TRBJ1-6; 7 positions match TRBD1. This CDR3 is built from 15 residues. V was clipped by 1 base and J by 10 bases; unmatched bases: 8. CDR1 is SGHRS and CDR2 is YFSETQ in the germline V gene. This CDR3 reads CASSLTWTGLSPLHF. The CDR3 DNA follows: TGCGCCAGCAGCTTGACTTGGACAGGTCTATCACCCCTCCACTTT.

The chain employs TRBV5-4 and TRBJ1-2, with 7 bases lining up with TRBD1. Germline V lookup: CDR1 SGHNT, CDR2 YYREEE (reference sequence). The CDR3 loop spans 13 amino acids. With 4 bases clipped from V and 4 bases from J, the junction kept 4 bases outside the gene matches. The CDR3 protein is CASSRGQIYGYTF. Here the CDR3 DNA reads TGTGCCAGCAGCCGGGGACAGATCTATGGCTACACCTTC.

The gene calls are TRBV19 and TRBJ1-1; 11 bases align to TRBD1. The CDR3 runs 14 residues. The V and J ends lost 3 bases and 5 bases, in that order; junction bases with no gene match: 2. Germline values: CDR1 LNHDA, CDR2 SQIVND (reference sequence). CDR3 coding DNA: TGTGCCAGTAGTATGGACAGGGGGCCAACTGAAGCTTTCTTT. It translates to CASSMDRGPTEAFF.

The CDR3 is CASNPQWGGADTQYF. The CDR3 DNA follows: TGTGCCAGCAACCCTCAATGGGGAGGTGCGGATACGCAGTATTTT. The chain recombines TRBV27 with TRBJ2-3; possibly TRBD2 for D (6 bases). Per the germline V gene, CDR1 is MNHEY and CDR2 is SMNVEV (reference sequence). The CDR3 loop spans 15 amino acids. Trimming stripped 7 bases from V and 6 bases from J, with 20 bases between.

The chain couples TRBV18 to TRBJ1-1; no clear D. Deletions cut 2 bases from V and 0 bases from J, with 7 bases between. Germline V CDR1 and CDR2: KGHSH, LQKENI. The CDR3 is 14 residues long. The CDR3 loop reads CASSPWRMNTEAFF. The DNA for the CDR3 is TGTGCCAGCTCACCATGGCGGATGAACACTGAAGCTTTCTTT.

V usage is TRBV7-2 and J usage is TRBJ2-1; TRBD2 agrees at 7 bases. V was pared by 3 bases and J by 10 bases, with 6 bases of the junction left unmatched. From germline, CDR1 is SGHTA and CDR2 FQGNSA. The CDR3 contains 13 residues. CDR3 region: CASSLPGREEQFF. CDR3 DNA: TGTGCCAGCAGCTTGCCAGGGAGGGAAGAGCAGTTCTTC.

The chain uses TRBV5-6 and TRBJ2-1; 7 bases are shared with TRBD2. V lost 0 bases to trimming and J lost 9 bases; unmatched junction nucleotides: 6. Germline V CDR1 and CDR2: SGHDT, YYEEEE. This CDR3 has 14 amino acids. CDR3 nucleotide sequence: TGTGCCAGCAGCTTGGTGAAGGGCGGGAGTGAGCAGTTCTTC. Its translation: CASSLVKGGSEQFF.

The sample holds a few counts of this clone. V is TRBV5-1 and J is TRBJ1-1, with 10 positions matching TRBD1. This CDR3 is built from 15 residues. Germline loops: CDR1 SGHRS, CDR2 YFSETQ. With 4 bases clipped from V and 0 bases from J, the junction kept 3 bases outside the gene matches. The CDR3 nucleotides read TGCGCCAGCAGCATGACAGGGGGCATGAACACTGAAGCTTTCTTT. Amino acid sequence: CASSMTGGMNTEAFF.

This clone was observed a handful of times. J is TRBJ1-6 and V is TRBV11-2, with D uncertain. Germline CDR1 reads SGHAT; CDR2 reads FQNNGV. This CDR3 region has 15 residues. Trimming took off 2 bases at V and 5 bases at J, with 10 bases between the two ends. The CDR3 here is CASSLLGQNNSPLHF. The CDR3 region has the DNA TGTGCCAGCAGCTTACTTGGGCAGAATAATTCACCCCTCCACTTT.

The V call is TRBV11-2, the J call TRBJ1-1; D is uncertain. Germline-derived CDR1 and CDR2 are SGHAT and FQNNGV. CDR3 size: 17 residues. Trimming removed 1 base at V and 0 bases at J, with 15 bases between. The CDR3 protein is CASSLVGPTTLNTEAFF. CDR3 DNA: TGTGCCAGCAGCTTAGTTGGCCCCACCACCTTGAACACTGAAGCTTTCTTT.

The chain carries TRBV11-2 and TRBJ2-7; TRBD2 aligns across 7 bases. Germline-derived CDR1 and CDR2 are SGHAT and FQNNGV. V shed 5 bases and J 3 bases; nucleotides not matched to a gene: 4. The CDR3 has 13 amino acids. CDR3 sequence reads: CASSPSGVYEQYF. CDR3 nucleotide sequence: TGTGCCAGCAGCCCCAGCGGGGTCTACGAGCAGTACTTC.

In this sample, this clone turned up once. This chain joins TRBV28 and TRBJ2-4; 9 nucleotides agree with TRBD2. With 1 base clipped from V and 3 bases from J, the junction kept 7 bases outside the gene matches. This CDR3 comprises 17 residues. CDR1 is MDHEN and CDR2 is SYDVKM in the germline V gene. The CDR3 sequence: CASSLFVSGGDKNIQYF. In DNA, the CDR3 is TGTGCCAGCAGTTTATTCGTTAGCGGGGGCGACAAAAACATTCAGTACTTC.

V gene TRBV7-2 combines with J gene TRBJ2-5, with 8 bases matching TRBD2. Germline CDR1 SGHTA, CDR2 FQGNSA. The V segment lost 1 base and the J segment 5 bases; nucleotides outside the gene matches: 6. The CDR3 is made up of 15 amino acids. CDR3 bases: TGTGCCAGCAGCTTAGGCGGGGGGCAAGGGGAGACCCAGTACTTC. This codes for CASSLGGGQGETQYF.

The chain has TRBV7-9 and TRBJ2-7, with 7 bases that match TRBD2. Germline assignment: CDR1 SEHNR and CDR2 FQNEAQ (reference sequence). This CDR3 spans 14 amino acids. With V trimmed by 6 bases and J by 6 bases, 11 bases remained unmatched. The DNA of the CDR3 is TGTGCCAGCAGAGGGGAGGGACTTTATGGCGAGCAGTACTTC. Translated: CASRGEGLYGEQYF.

The gene calls are TRBV30 and TRBJ2-3; possibly TRBD2 for D (6 bases). This CDR3 has 13 residues. V lost 3 bases and J lost 11, with 18 bases in between. CDR1 and CDR2 from the germline V gene are GTSNPN and SVGIG (reference sequence). This chain's CDR3 is CAWSGDSGERQYF. The CDR3 coding sequence is TGTGCCTGGAGCGGGGACTCGGGGGAAAGGCAGTATTTT.

The chain recombines TRBV18 with TRBJ2-5; 10 nucleotides agree with TRBD1. This CDR3 region has 21 residues. V dropped 0 bases and J dropped 4; count of bases not matched to a gene: 20. Germline V gene data show CDR1 as KGHSH and CDR2 as LQKENI. The CDR3 sequence: CASSPPIWDRGEGVRGETQYF. The DNA for the CDR3 is TGTGCCAGCTCACCACCGATCTGGGACAGGGGCGAAGGTGTTCGAGGAGAGACCCAGTACTTC.

V gene TRBV27 combines with J gene TRBJ1-3; D not resolved. The CDR3 consists of 14 residues. With 5 bases removed from V and 4 bases from J, the gap between germline ends came to 12 bases. In germline, CDR1 is MNHEY, CDR2 SMNVEV (reference sequence). The CDR3 sequence is CASSRGVEGNTIYF. The CDR3, as DNA: TGTGCCAGCAGTCGCGGGGTAGAAGGAAACACCATATATTTT.

The chain recombines TRBV28 with TRBJ2-5; 7 bases are a match to TRBD1. The CDR3 covers 18 residues. V gave up 2 bases and J gave up 7 bases; unmatched junction bases: 19. The V gene's germline CDR1 is MDHEN and CDR2 SYDVKM. CDR3 nucleotides: TGTGCCAGCAGTTTAGGACGGGACAGCACTCTTTCAGGGCGGACCCAGTACTTC. Amino acids: CASSLGRDSTLSGRTQYF.